Included here is one T cell receptor beta chain sequence, with context. The V gene end was trimmed by 4 bases and the J gene end by 7 bases; junction bases not matched to a gene: 8. The CDR3 spans 13 residues. CDR1 and CDR2 from the germline V gene are SGHRS and YFSETQ. This sample is drawn from a study of shared clonotypes between healthy human individuals. At the level of the study: Per donor, CD8 memory used one plate, CD8 naive used two, CD4 memory used three and CD4 naive used three.

Sequencing was performed with immunoSEQ multiplex PCR; in TCRdb, only in-frame clones are kept and a portion is missing. The sample lists 980,000 or so clones, more than 75% occurring once. This chain joins TRBV5-1 and TRBJ2-7, with 7 bases lining up with TRBD1. The sequence was obtained from a man aged 18 to 30 in good health. Sequenced sample: memory CD4+ T cells sorted from blood. Subset defined: CD45RA-negative fraction. The CDR3: CASSRTGPWEQYF. DNA of the CDR3: TGCGCCAGCAGCCGGACAGGCCCTTGGGAGCAGTACTTC.